This T cell receptor beta chain was captured by sequencing in a study of molecular identifiers for immune sequencing clone quantification. The overall study: For replicates, RNA isolated from around 20,000 or 99,000 naive CD8 cells was divided into five portions, of which four were sequenced.

With 1 base clipped from V and 0 bases from J, the junction kept 8 bases outside the gene matches. The CDR3 loop spans 19 amino acids. Germline V gives CDR1 LGHDT, CDR2 YNNKEL (reference sequence). For bulk TCR libraries, previously described methods and listed TCR primers were used. MiXCR, run by TCRdb on the PCR reads, gives a single entry per CDR3 protein. The sample comprises some 650,000 distinct CDR3 sequences, 15% to 20% of which are singletons, and roughly 0.85% rests with the top ten. The authors gated naive CD8 T cells as CD8+CD4-CCR7+CD45RA+ for sorting. This clonotype was seen more than once but under ten times.

What was sequenced was naive CD8+ T cells from blood, with Jurkat cell RNA spiked in. Subset in this sample: FACS-sorted CD8+CD4-CCR7+CD45RA+ naive T cells. The sequence came from a human donor in good health. Some libraries in this study had Jurkat cell RNA spiked in. The chain employs TRBV3-1 and TRBJ2-3; 12 nucleotides align to TRBD1. CDR3 nucleotides: TGTGCCAGCAGCCAAGGTCCGGGACAGGGGGCCCTAAGCACAGATACGCAGTATTTT. This translates into CASSQGPGQGALSTDTQYF.